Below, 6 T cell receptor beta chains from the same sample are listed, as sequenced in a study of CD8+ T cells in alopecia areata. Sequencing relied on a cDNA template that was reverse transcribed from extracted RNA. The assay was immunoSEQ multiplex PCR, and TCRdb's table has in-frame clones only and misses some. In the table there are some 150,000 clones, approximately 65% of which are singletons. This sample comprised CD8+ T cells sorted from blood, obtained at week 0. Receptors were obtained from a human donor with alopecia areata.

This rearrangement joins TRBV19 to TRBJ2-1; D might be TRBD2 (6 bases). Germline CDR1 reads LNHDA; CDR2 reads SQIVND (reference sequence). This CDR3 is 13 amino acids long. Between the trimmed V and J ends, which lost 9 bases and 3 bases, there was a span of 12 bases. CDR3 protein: CASTGLFYNEQFF. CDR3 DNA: TGTGCCAGCACGGGACTTTTCTACAATGAGCAGTTCTTC.

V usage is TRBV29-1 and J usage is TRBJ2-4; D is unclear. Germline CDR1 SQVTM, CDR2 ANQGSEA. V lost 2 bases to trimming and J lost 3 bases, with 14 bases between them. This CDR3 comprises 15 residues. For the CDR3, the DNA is TGCAGCGTTGAATTCCTGACCCCAGACAAAAACATTCAGTACTTC. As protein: CSVEFLTPDKNIQYF.

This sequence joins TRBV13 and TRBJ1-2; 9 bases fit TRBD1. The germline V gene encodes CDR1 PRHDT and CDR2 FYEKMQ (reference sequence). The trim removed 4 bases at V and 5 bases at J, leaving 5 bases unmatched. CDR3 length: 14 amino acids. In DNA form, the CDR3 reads TGTGCCAGCAGCTCCACCGGGACAGGGTATGGCTACACCTTC. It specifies CASSSTGTGYGYTF.

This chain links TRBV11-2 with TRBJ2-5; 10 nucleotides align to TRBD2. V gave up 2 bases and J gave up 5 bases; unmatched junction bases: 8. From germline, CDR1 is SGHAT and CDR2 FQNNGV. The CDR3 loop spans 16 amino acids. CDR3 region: CASSLPIAGGRETQYF. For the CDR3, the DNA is TGTGCCAGCAGCTTACCAATAGCGGGGGGTAGGGAGACCCAGTACTTC. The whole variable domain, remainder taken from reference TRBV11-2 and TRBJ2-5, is EAGVAQSPRYKIIEKRQSVAFWCNPISGHATLYWYQQILGQGPKLLIQFQNNGVVDDSQLPKDRFSAERLKGVDSTLKIQPAKLEDSAVYLCASSLPIAGGRETQYFGPGTRLLVL.

CDR3 DNA sequence: TGCGCCAGCAGCCAAGATGACAGGTCTACCTACAATGAGCAGTTCTTC. Its translation: CASSQDDRSTYNEQFF. The rearrangement links TRBV4-1 to TRBJ2-1; a possible D gene is TRBD1 (6 bases). Per germline, CDR1 MGHRA and CDR2 YSYEKL. The CDR3 has 16 amino acids. V was cut by 0 bases and J by 2 bases, with 11 bases left in between.

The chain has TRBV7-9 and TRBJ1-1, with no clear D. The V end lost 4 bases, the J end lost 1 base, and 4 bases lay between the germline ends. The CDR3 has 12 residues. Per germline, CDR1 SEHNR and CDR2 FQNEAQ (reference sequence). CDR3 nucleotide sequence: TGTGCCAGCAGCTCCCGGAACACTGAAGCTTTCTTT. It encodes CASSSRNTEAFF.